Below, 24 T cell receptor beta chains from the same sample are listed, as sequenced in a study of T cells after yellow fever vaccination. TCRdb redid the calling of the 5' RACE reads with MiXCR, one entry per CDR3 protein. The sample shows roughly 330,000 distinct CDR3 sequences, almost 4% of them seen only once. Sequencing used PBMCs, obtained 5 days after the yellow fever booster vaccination. The receptors originated from a man between 18 and 29 years old who received the YFV17D yellow fever vaccine.

This clonotype was found many times. The rearrangement joins TRBV5-1 to TRBJ2-5, with 9 bases matching TRBD2. The germline CDR1 and CDR2 sequences are SGHRS and YFSETQ. V lost 4 bases to trimming and J lost 4 bases; unmatched junction nucleotides: 5. The CDR3 has 14 residues. Here the CDR3 DNA reads TGCGCCAGCAGCCTCGGGCGGGGGGGAGAGACCCAGTACTTC. Translated: CASSLGRGGETQYF. The complete variable domain, with remaining parts taken from reference TRBV5-1 and TRBJ2-5, reads KAGVTQTPRYLIKTRGQQVTLSCSPISGHRSVSWYQQTPGQGLQFLFEYFSETQRNKGNFPGRFSGRQFSNSRSEMNVSTLELGDSALYLCASSLGRGGETQYFGPGTRLLVL.

In DNA, the CDR3 is TGCAGTGCTAGCTGGGCTTCCGGGGCCAACGTCCTGACTTTC. This encodes CSASWASGANVLTF. The V gene is TRBV20-1, the J gene TRBJ2-6; D is uncertain. Germline V gene sequence: CDR1 DFQATT, CDR2 SNEGSKA (reference sequence). V was pared by 3 bases and J by 4 bases, with 10 bases between. The CDR3 extends over 14 amino acids.

This clonotype was seen at least ten times. The chain couples TRBV4-1 to TRBJ2-5, with D perhaps TRBD1 or TRBD2 (6 bases each). The germline V gene has CDR1 MGHRA and CDR2 YSYEKL. There are 18 residues in the CDR3. V dropped 5 bases and J dropped 4 bases, with 26 bases sitting between them. The CDR3: CASSALGLRGRGRETQYF. The CDR3 DNA follows: TGCGCCAGCAGCGCATTAGGACTAAGGGGCAGGGGACGAGAGACCCAGTACTTC.

In its sample, this clonotype was seen a few times. The chain uses TRBV4-3 and TRBJ1-6, with D possibly matching TRBD1 (5 bases). The CDR3 is made up of 17 amino acids. Trimming removed 0 bases from V and 4 bases from J, with 13 bases in between. The germline V gene encodes CDR1 LGHNA and CDR2 YSLEER. The CDR3 protein is CASSQDGGTGYNSPLHF. CDR3 bases: TGCGCCAGCAGCCAAGATGGGGGAACAGGATATAATTCACCCCTCCACTTT.

This clonotype came up a few times. The chain recombines TRBV5-1 with TRBJ2-2, with D maybe TRBD1 (6 bases). There are 15 residues in the CDR3. Trimming removed 4 bases from V and 5 bases from J, with 15 bases in between. In germline, CDR1 is SGHRS, CDR2 YFSETQ. Here the CDR3 reads CASSPITGSTGELFF. The CDR3 DNA is TGCGCCAGCAGCCCTATTACAGGGTCGACCGGGGAGCTGTTTTTT.

In this sample, this clonotype turned up a few times. This chain uses TRBV12-3 or TRBV12-4 with TRBJ2-2; 12 bases fit TRBD2. Trimming at V came to 4 bases and at J to 2 bases, leaving 8 bases not matched to a gene. The CDR3 has 18 residues. CDR3 region: CASSWTSGTGANTGELFF. In DNA, the CDR3 is TGTGCCAGCAGTTGGACTAGCGGGACAGGGGCAAACACCGGGGAGCTGTTTTTT.

This clonotype has at least ten counts. This chain links TRBV10-3 with TRBJ1-2; TRBD1 aligns across 8 bases. The CDR3 totals 16 residues. The germline gives CDR1 ENHRY, CDR2 SYGVKD. Trimming removed 3 bases from V and 3 bases from J; junction bases left unmatched: 9. CDR3 protein: CAISDPGQGADYGYTF. CDR3 nucleotides: TGTGCCATCAGTGACCCGGGGCAGGGGGCTGACTATGGCTACACCTTC.

In this sample, this clonotype turned up a few times. This chain uses TRBV7-9 with TRBJ2-7; D might be TRBD2 (5 bases). Trimming pared 5 bases from V and 2 bases from J, leaving 10 bases between. The CDR3 is 13 amino acids. Germline V gene lookup returns CDR1 SEHNR and CDR2 FQNEAQ (reference sequence). The CDR3 loop reads CASSLDGTYEQYF. In DNA, the CDR3 is TGTGCCAGCAGCCTGGACGGGACCTACGAGCAGTACTTC.

The rearrangement links TRBV7-8 to TRBJ2-5; 12 bases fit TRBD2. V gave up 6 bases and J gave up 1 base; unmatched junction bases: 3. Germline V gene sequence: CDR1 SGHVS, CDR2 FQNEAQ. The CDR3 has 15 amino acids. CDR3 sequence: CASRMTSGGQETQYF. The CDR3 bases are TGTGCCAGCAGGATGACTAGCGGGGGCCAAGAGACCCAGTACTTC.

The chain carries TRBV4-1 and TRBJ1-5; weak D call: TRBD1 (6 bases). The CDR3 contains 16 residues. The germline V gene encodes CDR1 MGHRA and CDR2 YSYEKL. V lost 1 base, J lost 5 bases, and 15 bases lay in between. CDR3 in amino acids: CASSQGPDREDQPQHF. CDR3 DNA: TGCGCCAGCAGCCAAGGTCCGGACAGAGAGGATCAGCCCCAGCATTTT.

This clonotype showed up just a few times. The rearrangement uses TRBV18 and TRBJ1-1; D is possibly TRBD1 (5 bases). The germline CDR1 and CDR2 sequences are KGHSH and LQKENI. The V end was cut by 5 bases, the J end by 8 bases, with 12 bases between. The length of the CDR3 is 12 residues. CDR3 sequence (DNA): TGTGCCAGCTCATCAACTGGGGGAGAAGCTTTCTTT. Its translation is CASSSTGGEAFF.

The gene calls are TRBV30 and TRBJ2-3; D possibly corresponds to TRBD2 (7 bases). This CDR3 comprises 13 residues. V shed 3 bases and J shed 1 base, with 8 bases lying between them. Germline V gene lookup returns CDR1 GTSNPN and CDR2 SVGIG (reference sequence). The CDR3 loop reads CAWRGGGTDTQYF. CDR3 DNA sequence: TGTGCCTGGAGAGGGGGGGGCACAGATACGCAGTATTTT.

This clonotype was seen many times. The chain is built from TRBV6-5 and TRBJ2-5; TRBD2 might be the D (7 bases). Germline loops: CDR1 MNHEY, CDR2 SVGAGI. V lost 4 bases, J lost 10 bases, and 22 bases lay in between. The CDR3 length is 15 residues. The CDR3 here is CASSFLLGIGGLQYF. CDR3 sequence (DNA): TGTGCCAGCAGTTTCCTCTTAGGGATCGGGGGGCTCCAGTACTTC.

The rearrangement joins TRBV18 to TRBJ1-2, with 11 bases that match TRBD1. Losses at the gene ends were 3 bases for V and 2 bases for J; bases not matched to a gene: 2. Germline CDR1 KGHSH, CDR2 LQKENI. This CDR3 comprises 15 residues. DNA of the CDR3: TGTGCCAGCTCACCGGACAGGGGGCTCAACTATGGCTACACCTTC. Protein sequence: CASSPDRGLNYGYTF.

At least ten counts were recorded for this clonotype. J is TRBJ1-5 and V is TRBV12-3 or TRBV12-4, with D perhaps TRBD1 (5 bases). The CDR3 consists of 15 residues. Trimming removed 6 bases at V and 3 bases at J, with 15 bases between. CDR3 DNA sequence: TGTGCCAGCAGCCTTTGGGGGTCCAACAATCAGCCCCAGCATTTT. Translated, it gives CASSLWGSNNQPQHF.

This clonotype was found a few times. V usage is TRBV18 and J usage is TRBJ1-6; no clear D. The CDR3 covers 14 residues. Trimming left V 4 bases short and J 6 bases short, with 10 bases between. Germline values: CDR1 KGHSH, CDR2 LQKENI. CDR3 sequence (DNA): TGTGCCAGCTCACTGTTACTGGGTAATTCACCCCTCCACTTT. As protein: CASSLLLGNSPLHF.

The V call is TRBV4-2, the J call TRBJ1-1, with D perhaps TRBD1 (5 bases). Germline-derived CDR1 and CDR2 are LGHNA and YNFKEQ. The V gene lost 0 bases and the J gene lost 5 bases, with 13 bases spanning the gap. This CDR3 region has 15 residues. CDR3: CASSQDRRRATEAFF. The CDR3, as DNA: TGTGCCAGCAGCCAAGATCGTCGCAGGGCGACTGAAGCTTTCTTT.

This clonotype was recorded at least ten times. This chain links TRBV10-3 with TRBJ2-3, with D possibly matching TRBD2 (6 bases). Germline assignment: CDR1 ENHRY and CDR2 SYGVKD. The V end was cut by 7 bases, the J end by 2 bases, with 16 bases between. The CDR3 totals 15 residues. CDR3 amino acids: CAIKGRLEFTDTQYF. The CDR3 DNA follows: TGTGCCATCAAGGGTAGACTAGAGTTCACAGATACGCAGTATTTT.

This clonotype was counted at least ten times. The chain couples TRBV4-1 to TRBJ2-5, with 9 nucleotides matching TRBD1. Unmatched junction bases numbered 13, after V lost 6 bases and J lost 5 bases. Germline values: CDR1 MGHRA, CDR2 YSYEKL. The CDR3 has 16 residues. CDR3 nucleotide sequence: TGCGCCAGCAGGGTAGACAGGGACAGGGAGGGGGAGACCCAGTACTTC. Translating it yields CASRVDRDREGETQYF.

This clonotype has only a few counts. A much larger clone sits a single nucleotide away, making a read error possible. The chain joins TRBV5-4 to TRBJ2-3; 16 nucleotides line up with TRBD2. The junction had 3 bases not matched to a gene; V was cut back by 4 bases and J by 4 bases. CDR3 length equals 16 residues. Per the germline V gene, CDR1 is SGHNT and CDR2 is YYREEE (reference sequence). In DNA, the CDR3 is TGTGCCAGCAGCCCCGGGACTAGCGGGGGGGCAGATACGCAGTATTTT. Translating it yields CASSPGTSGGADTQYF.

This chain joins TRBV6-2 or TRBV6-3 and TRBJ2-7; D gene unclear. Germline V gene data show CDR1 as MNHEY and CDR2 as SVGEGT. The V gene lost 0 bases and the J gene lost 1 base, with 13 bases spanning the gap. The CDR3 runs to 16 residues. The CDR3 nucleotides read TGTGCCAGCAGTTACTCGGCGGCCCAAGGATCCTACGAGCAGTACGTC. It yields the protein CASSYSAAQGSYEQYV.

This clonotype was counted only a few times. In DNA form, the CDR3 reads TGCAGCGTTGTGGGGGGGACAGCAGACACCTATACGCAGTATTTT. Its protein product is CSVVGGTADTYTQYF. This chain connects TRBV29-1 to TRBJ2-3; either TRBD1 or TRBD2 may fit D (7 bases each). Germline V gene data show CDR1 as SQVTM and CDR2 as ANQGSEA. Trimming left V 4 bases short and J 7 bases short, with 21 bases between. The CDR3 runs 15 residues.

The chain combines TRBV20-1 with TRBJ2-7, with D possibly being TRBD1 or TRBD2 (5 bases each). The ends were cut back, 3 bases at V and 3 bases at J, with 15 bases in the middle. The germline CDR1 and CDR2 sequences are DFQATT and SNEGSKA (reference sequence). The CDR3 sequence is 14 residues long. The CDR3 nucleotides read TGCAGTGCTAGCCGGGGCAGTGATTACTACGAGCAGTACTTC. Translated, it gives CSASRGSDYYEQYF.

This clonotype was seen ten or more times. This sequence joins TRBV12-3 or TRBV12-4 and TRBJ1-5; tentative D call: TRBD1 (5 bases). V lost 3 bases to trimming and J lost 0 bases, with 9 bases between them. The CDR3 is 15 amino acids. The CDR3 region is CASSFGAASNQPQHF. As DNA, the CDR3 is TGTGCCAGCAGTTTTGGGGCGGCTAGCAATCAGCCCCAGCATTTT.